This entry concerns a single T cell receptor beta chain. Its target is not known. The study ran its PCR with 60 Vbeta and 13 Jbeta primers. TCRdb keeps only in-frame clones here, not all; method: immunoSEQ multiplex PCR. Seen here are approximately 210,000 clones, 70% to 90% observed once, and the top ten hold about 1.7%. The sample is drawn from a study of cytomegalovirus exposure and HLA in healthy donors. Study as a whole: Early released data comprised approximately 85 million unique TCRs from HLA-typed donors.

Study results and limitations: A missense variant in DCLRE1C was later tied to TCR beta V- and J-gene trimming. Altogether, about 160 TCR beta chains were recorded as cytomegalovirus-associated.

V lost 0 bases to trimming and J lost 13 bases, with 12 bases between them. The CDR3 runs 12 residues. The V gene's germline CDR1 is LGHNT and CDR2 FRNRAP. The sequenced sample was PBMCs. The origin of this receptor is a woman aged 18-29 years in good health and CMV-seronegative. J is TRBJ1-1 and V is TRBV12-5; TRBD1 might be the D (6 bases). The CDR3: CASGLVQGASFF. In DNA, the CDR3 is TGTGCTAGTGGTTTGGTACAGGGAGCGAGTTTCTTT.